These T cell receptor beta chains were read from a single sample in a study of cytomegalovirus exposure and HLA in healthy donors. Assay used: immunoSEQ multiplex PCR; TCRdb lists only in-frame clones, some missing. The table includes hundreds of thousands of clones, approximately 83% detected once. Sequences were obtained from PBMCs. These receptors all stem from a woman aged 25 to 39 in good health and CMV-seropositive. CDR3s leave out the opening cysteine and the closing phenylalanine or tryptophan.

V gene: TRBV10-3; J gene: TRBJ2-7; CDR3 protein: ASSETTSGSYEQY
V gene: TRBV7-9; J gene: TRBJ1-1; CDR3 protein: ASSYYDRDTEAF
V gene: TRBV18; J gene: TRBJ1-1; CDR3 protein: ASSPQRVGIMNTEAF
V gene: TRBV5-4; J gene: TRBJ2-3; CDR3 protein: ASSLVGDTQY
V gene: TRBV7-7; J gene: TRBJ2-5; CDR3 protein: ASSSTSLETQY
V gene: TRBV9; J gene: TRBJ2-5; CDR3 protein: ASSAGLAGVRQETQY
V gene: TRBV6-1; J gene: TRBJ2-1; CDR3 protein: ASSQGGPSSYNEQF
V gene: TRBV28; J gene: TRBJ2-7; CDR3 protein: ASSGGPVYEQY
V gene: TRBV6-1; J gene: TRBJ1-5; CDR3 protein: ASSETTGLTGYQPQH
V gene: TRBV15; J gene: TRBJ2-1; CDR3 protein: ATSRPTDISGRGVNEQF
V gene: TRBV29-1; J gene: TRBJ2-3; CDR3 protein: SASWGTPTDTQY
V gene: TRBV19; J gene: TRBJ1-2; CDR3 protein: ASTSIERNYGYT
V gene: TRBV27; J gene: TRBJ2-3; CDR3 protein: ASSWSAKRELATDTQY
V gene: TRBV29-1; J gene: TRBJ2-7; CDR3 protein: SVGHGTSGSYEQY
V gene: TRBV5-1; J gene: TRBJ2-7; CDR3 protein: ASSLVAGDYEQY
V gene: TRBV28; J gene: TRBJ2-7; CDR3 protein: ASRTGRAYEQY
V gene: TRBV6-6; J gene: TRBJ2-1; CDR3 protein: ASGTRFSNEQF
V gene: TRBV6-5; J gene: TRBJ2-1; CDR3 protein: ASSYSTGLSYNEQF
V gene: TRBV4-1; J gene: TRBJ1-5; CDR3 protein: ASSPGWGNQPQH
V gene: TRBV5-1; J gene: TRBJ2-1; CDR3 protein: ASSRMGSYNEQF
V gene: TRBV28; J gene: TRBJ1-1; CDR3 protein: ASSSVGSGTEAF
V gene: TRBV30; J gene: TRBJ2-5; CDR3 protein: AWSARDQVHQETQY